This is a list of T cell receptor beta chains from one sample in a study of vaccination and CD4 T cells after COVID-19. TCRdb redid the calling of the PCR reads with MiXCR, one entry per CDR3 protein. The table has 9,500 to 15,000 distinct CDR3 sequences, 40% to 60% seen once; the top ten hold around 15%. Their antigens remain unidentified. Sequencing used CD4+ T cells from blood, cultured in vitro. These TCRs come from a human donor who had recovered from COVID-19. Both conserved end residues are part of each CDR3.

V: TRBV27; CDR3: CASSSPLVGVTGELFF
V: TRBV5-1; CDR3: CASSPTRGDNEQFF
V: TRBV5-1; CDR3: CASSLGRRGGSADTQYF
V: TRBV20-1; CDR3: CSAAGTGGSDTEAFF
V: TRBV6-1; CDR3: CASSGDGGVGQPQHF
V: TRBV7-2; CDR3: CASSLGIGAVGTDTQYF
V: TRBV6-1; CDR3: CASSPTGGDTGELFF
V: TRBV18; CDR3: CASSPGIAGAYEQYF
V: TRBV27; CDR3: CASSLAGDHNEQYF
V: TRBV21-1; CDR3: CASSLRALLSSYEQYF
V: TRBV20-1; CDR3: CSARDEVGSTDTQYF
V: TRBV20-1; CDR3: CSARDSGTWKIEAFF
V: TRBV20-1; CDR3: CSAPPRGAGAFF
V: TRBV4-3; CDR3: CASSAGQGEDTQYF
V: TRBV6-1; CDR3: CASSGLATAKVEQYF
V: TRBV6-1; CDR3: CASQQGVTFQETQYF
V: TRBV11-1; CDR3: CASSLVAGSLYF
V: TRBV11-2; CDR3: CASSLGDWTGAGELFF
V: TRBV27; CDR3: CASSSRLSGANVLTF
V: TRBV20-1; CDR3: CSARATANTEAFF
V: TRBV20-1; CDR3: CSARPGLAGGANEQFF
V: TRBV2; CDR3: CASSPKLGGAGGELFF
V: TRBV2; CDR3: CASSPDLLRVYEQYF
V: TRBV19; CDR3: CASVDSASSGANVLTF
V: TRBV29-1; CDR3: CSVAGDRGLNEQFF
V: TRBV12-5; CDR3: CASGFTGRYTF
V: TRBV20-1; CDR3: CSARSARDRDWEQYF
V: TRBV10-3; CDR3: CASSYSGREKETQYF
V: TRBV18; CDR3: CASSPLQGQETQYF
V: TRBV27; CDR3: CASTDNRREQYF
V: TRBV7-2; CDR3: CASSTTPGQRISGGRADQYF
V: TRBV7-9; CDR3: CASSLSRGLEAFF
V: TRBV29-1; CDR3: CSVGGEEFQHF
V: TRBV9; CDR3: CASSAGPGDGDTQYF
V: TRBV20-1; CDR3: CSARDPSKTSYEQYF
V: TRBV20-1; CDR3: CSANSRQYHSYEQYF
V: TRBV27; CDR3: CASSHHRDSNQPQHF
V: TRBV7-6; CDR3: CASSLRQHTDTQYF
V: TRBV20-1; CDR3: CSARQGSGAGHYNSPLHF
V: TRBV7-2; CDR3: CASSDVTGELFF
V: TRBV19; CDR3: CASMGQGSTEAFF
V: TRBV20-1; CDR3: CSARDDPARSGVTQYF
V: TRBV11-2; CDR3: CASSPGVSSYEQYF
V: TRBV30; CDR3: CAWSAGSSQETQYF
V: TRBV20-1; CDR3: CSAPDRVAYNEQFF